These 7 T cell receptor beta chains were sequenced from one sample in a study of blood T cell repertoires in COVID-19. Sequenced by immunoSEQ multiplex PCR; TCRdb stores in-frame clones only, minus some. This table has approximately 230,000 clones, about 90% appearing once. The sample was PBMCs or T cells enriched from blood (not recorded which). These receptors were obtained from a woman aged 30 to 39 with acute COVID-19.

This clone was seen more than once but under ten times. The CDR3 bases are TGCGCCAGCAGCCAAGGTAGGGACACCCCCTACGAGCAGTACTTC. Its translation is CASSQGRDTPYEQYF. The J gene is TRBJ2-7, the V gene TRBV4-3, with D possibly TRBD1 on 6 matching bases. With 1 base removed from V and 2 bases from J, the gap between germline ends came to 12 bases. This CDR3 is 15 amino acids long. The germline V gene encodes CDR1 LGHNA and CDR2 YSLEER.

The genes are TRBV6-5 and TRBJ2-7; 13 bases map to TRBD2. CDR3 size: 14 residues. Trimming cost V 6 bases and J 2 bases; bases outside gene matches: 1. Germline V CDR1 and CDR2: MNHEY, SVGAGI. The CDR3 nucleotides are TGTGCCAGCAGAGGACTAGCGGGGGCCTACGAGCAGTACTTC. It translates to CASRGLAGAYEQYF.

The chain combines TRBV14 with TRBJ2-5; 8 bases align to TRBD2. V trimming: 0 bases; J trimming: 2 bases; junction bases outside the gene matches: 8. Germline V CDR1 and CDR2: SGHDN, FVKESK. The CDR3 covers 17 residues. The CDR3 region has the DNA TGTGCCAGCAGCCAAGATGCCCTTTTAGCGGGGCAAGAGACCCAGTACTTC. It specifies CASSQDALLAGQETQYF. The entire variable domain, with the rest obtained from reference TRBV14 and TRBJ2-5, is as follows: EAGVTQFPSHSVIEKGQTVTLRCDPISGHDNLYWYRRVMGKEIKFLLHFVKESKQDESGMPNNRFLAERTGGTYSTLKVQPAELEDSGVYFCASSQDALLAGQETQYFGPGTRLLVL.

This CDR3 is CASSPRLAHTGELFF. CDR3 DNA: TGTGCCAGCTCACCACGGCTAGCTCACACCGGGGAGCTGTTTTTT. This sequence joins TRBV18 and TRBJ2-2, with a weak D call TRBD2 (5 bases). V dropped 1 base and J dropped 3 bases, with 9 bases sitting between them. CDR1 is KGHSH, CDR2 LQKENI, per germline. This CDR3 comprises 15 residues.

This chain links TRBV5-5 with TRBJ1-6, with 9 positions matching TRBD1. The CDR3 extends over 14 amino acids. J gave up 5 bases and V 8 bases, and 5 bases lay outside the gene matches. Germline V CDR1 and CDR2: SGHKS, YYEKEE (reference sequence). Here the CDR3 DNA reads TGTGCCAGAGACGGGACAGGGAATAATTCACCCCTCCACTTT. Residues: CARDGTGNNSPLHF.

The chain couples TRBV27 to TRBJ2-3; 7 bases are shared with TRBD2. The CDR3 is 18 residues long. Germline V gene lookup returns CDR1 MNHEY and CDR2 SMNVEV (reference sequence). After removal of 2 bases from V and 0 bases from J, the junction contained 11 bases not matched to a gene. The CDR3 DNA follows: TGTGCCAGCAGTTTACGGCTAGCGGAGAGGGGTAGCACAGATACGCAGTATTTT. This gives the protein CASSLRLAERGSTDTQYF.

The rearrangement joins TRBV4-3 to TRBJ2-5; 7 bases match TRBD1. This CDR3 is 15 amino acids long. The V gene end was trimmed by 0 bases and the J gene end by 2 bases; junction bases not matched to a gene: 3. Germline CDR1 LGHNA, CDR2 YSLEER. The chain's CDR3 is CASSQEGTVQETQYF. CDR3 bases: TGCGCCAGCAGCCAAGAAGGGACAGTTCAAGAGACCCAGTACTTC.